The rows below give T cell receptor beta chains drawn from one sample of a study of shared clonotypes between healthy human individuals. The repertoire was sequenced with immunoSEQ multiplex PCR; TCRdb's copy has only in-frame clones and lacks some. The sample has some 320,000 clones; around 86% are singletons. Sequences were obtained from memory CD8+ T cells sorted from blood. The source is a man aged 18-30 years in good health. The CDR3 runs from the conserved cysteine through the conserved F or W. D genes are given only for firm matches. Expanded clones get a size class; other rows say once, few or many, or leave the size out.

J gene: TRBJ2-5; D gene: NA; clone size: NA; V gene: TRBV7-2; CDR3 length: 15; CDR3 protein: CASSPGVGYQETQYF; CDR3 DNA: TGTGCCAGCAGCCCAGGGGTGGGCTACCAAGAGACCCAGTACTTC
J gene: TRBJ2-7; D gene: NA; clone size: NA; V gene: TRBV5-4; CDR3 length: 13; CDR3 protein: CASSLDRLFEQYF; CDR3 DNA: TGTGCCAGCAGCCTCGATCGCCTCTTCGAGCAGTACTTC
J gene: TRBJ2-7; D gene: NA; clone size: NA; V gene: TRBV6-1; CDR3 length: 11; CDR3 protein: CASSEGSLRYF; CDR3 DNA: TGTGCCAGCAGTGAAGGCAGCCTACGTTACTTC
J gene: TRBJ1-5; D gene: NA; clone size: NA; V gene: TRBV7-3; CDR3 length: 13; CDR3 protein: CASSLGLGQPQHF; CDR3 DNA: TGTGCCAGCAGCTTAGGGCTCGGTCAGCCCCAGCATTTT
J gene: TRBJ2-7; D gene: TRBD1; clone size: NA; V gene: TRBV30; CDR3 length: 14; CDR3 protein: CAWSEGASFYEQYF; CDR3 DNA: TGTGCCTGGAGCGAGGGGGCGTCGTTCTACGAGCAGTACTTC
J gene: TRBJ2-1; D gene: NA; clone size: NA; V gene: TRBV28; CDR3 length: 16; CDR3 protein: CASRASTGTEYNEQFF; CDR3 DNA: TGTGCCAGCAGGGCGTCCACCGGGACGGAATACAATGAGCAGTTCTTC
J gene: TRBJ1-1; D gene: NA; clone size: NA; V gene: TRBV4-1; CDR3 length: 16; CDR3 protein: CASSQERLGRGTEAFF; CDR3 DNA: TGCGCCAGCAGCCAAGAGCGTCTGGGAAGAGGCACTGAAGCTTTCTTT
J gene: TRBJ2-7; D gene: TRBD1; clone size: NA; V gene: TRBV4-1; CDR3 length: 15; CDR3 protein: CASSQTPGTVDEQYF; CDR3 DNA: TGCGCCAGCAGCCAAACCCCCGGGACAGTAGACGAGCAGTACTTC
J gene: TRBJ2-7; D gene: TRBD2; clone size: once; V gene: TRBV10-3; CDR3 length: 14; CDR3 protein: CAIAPSGPPYEQYF; CDR3 DNA: TGTGCCATCGCCCCTAGCGGGCCACCCTACGAGCAGTACTTC
J gene: TRBJ2-3; D gene: NA; clone size: NA; V gene: TRBV27; CDR3 length: 17; CDR3 protein: CASSLWIRGHSTDTQYF; CDR3 DNA: TGTGCCAGCAGTTTATGGATTAGGGGCCATAGCACAGATACGCAGTATTTT
J gene: TRBJ2-1; D gene: NA; clone size: NA; V gene: TRBV4-3; CDR3 length: 14; CDR3 protein: CASSVGTGDNEQFF; CDR3 DNA: TGCGCCAGCAGCGTGGGGACGGGGGACAATGAGCAGTTCTTC
J gene: TRBJ2-1; D gene: NA; clone size: NA; V gene: TRBV4-2; CDR3 length: 17; CDR3 protein: CASSQVMWGESYNEQFF; CDR3 DNA: TGTGCCAGCAGCCAAGTGATGTGGGGGGAATCCTACAATGAGCAGTTCTTC
J gene: TRBJ1-2; D gene: NA; clone size: NA; V gene: TRBV4-1; CDR3 length: 15; CDR3 protein: CASSQRDNANYGYTF; CDR3 DNA: TGCGCCAGCAGCCAACGGGACAACGCTAACTATGGCTACACCTTC
J gene: TRBJ2-7; D gene: NA; clone size: NA; V gene: TRBV9; CDR3 length: 14; CDR3 protein: CASSVTEGPYEQYF; CDR3 DNA: TGTGCCAGCAGCGTAACCGAGGGGCCCTACGAGCAGTACTTC